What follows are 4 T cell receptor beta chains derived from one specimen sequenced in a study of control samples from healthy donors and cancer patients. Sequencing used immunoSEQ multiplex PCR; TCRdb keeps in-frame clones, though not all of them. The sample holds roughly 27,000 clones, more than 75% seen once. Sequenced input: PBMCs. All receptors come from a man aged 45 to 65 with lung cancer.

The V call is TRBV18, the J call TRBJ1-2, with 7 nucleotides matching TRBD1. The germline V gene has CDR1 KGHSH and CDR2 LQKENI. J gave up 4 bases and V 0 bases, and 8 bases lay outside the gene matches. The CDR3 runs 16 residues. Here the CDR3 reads CASSPPTGPTSYGYTF. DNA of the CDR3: TGTGCCAGCTCACCACCGACAGGGCCTACCTCCTATGGCTACACCTTC.

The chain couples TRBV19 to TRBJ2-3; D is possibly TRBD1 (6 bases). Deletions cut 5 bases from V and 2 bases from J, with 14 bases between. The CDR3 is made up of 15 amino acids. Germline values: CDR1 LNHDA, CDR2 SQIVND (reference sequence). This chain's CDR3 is CASSSPGELTDTQYF. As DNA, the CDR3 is TGTGCCAGTAGTTCTCCAGGGGAGCTCACAGATACGCAGTATTTT.

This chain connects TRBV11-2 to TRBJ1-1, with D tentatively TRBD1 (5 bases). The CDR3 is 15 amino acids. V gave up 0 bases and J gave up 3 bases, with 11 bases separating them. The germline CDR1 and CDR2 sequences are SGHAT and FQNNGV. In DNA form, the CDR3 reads TGTGCCAGCAGCTTAGATCCGGGGGTGGACACTGAAGCTTTCTTT. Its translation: CASSLDPGVDTEAFF.

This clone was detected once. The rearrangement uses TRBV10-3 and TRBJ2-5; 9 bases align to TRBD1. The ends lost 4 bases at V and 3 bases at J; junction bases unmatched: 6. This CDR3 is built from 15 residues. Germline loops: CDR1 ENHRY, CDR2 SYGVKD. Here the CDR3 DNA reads TGTGCCATCAGTGGTGGGGACAGGGCGAAAGAGACCCAGTACTTC. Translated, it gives CAISGGDRAKETQYF.